The sequence of this T cell receptor (beta chain) was determined in a study of blood T cell repertoires in COVID-19. Libraries were prepared by immunoSEQ multiplex PCR; TCRdb keeps only in-frame clonotypes and omits some of them. The repertoire consists of more than 100,000 clones, with roughly 83% occurring once and the leading ten covering almost 4%. This clonotype was sampled from an elderly woman with acute or convalescent COVID-19. Sample: peripheral blood.

In DNA form, the CDR3 reads TGTGCCAGCAGCTTGAACGCTCGAACCCGGGGGCATTTT. Its protein product is CASSLNARTRGHF. This rearrangement joins TRBV7-8 to TRBJ1-5; unclear D gene. V lost 3 bases and J 15 bases, leaving 18 bases between the germline ends. The CDR3 sequence is 13 residues long. Germline CDR1 is SGHVS and CDR2 is FQNEAQ.